The 21 T cell receptor beta chains in this list originate from one sample, sequenced in a study of T cells in Graves' hyperthyroidism and ophthalmopathy (dated by TCRdb to between 2017 and 2020). Preparation of the library involved multiplex PCR. TCRdb lists the instrument as Illumina HiSeq 2000. TCR beta CDR3 regions were amplified from RNA transcripts. The first round of RT-PCR for the TCR CDR3 was performed with the HTBI primer set and the Qiagen OneStep RT-PCR kit. TCRdb trimmed public reads at Q25 via fastp, called clones via MiXCR and kept in-frame beta chains. Rows are combined by CDR3 protein, so each entry shows the most common genes and DNA. This sample lists over 650,000 distinct CDR3 sequences; roughly 15% were detected once. Approximately 8.4% of the sample comes from the top ten. Sequencing input: blood. All receptors come from a young man with Graves' hyperthyroidism.

The J gene is TRBJ2-2, the V gene TRBV28; a possible D gene is TRBD1 (6 bases). This CDR3 contains 16 residues. Germline values: CDR1 MDHEN, CDR2 SYDVKM. Trimming cost V 7 bases and J 4 bases, with 19 bases left between them. CDR3: CASINRDTVFTGELFF. CDR3 sequence (DNA): TGTGCCAGCATTAACCGGGACACAGTTTTCACCGGGGAGCTGTTTTTT.

This chain links TRBV20-1 with TRBJ1-1, with D perhaps TRBD1 (5 bases). The V end lost 8 bases, the J end lost 1 base, and 17 bases lay between the germline ends. This CDR3 region has 14 residues. Per the germline V gene, CDR1 is DFQATT and CDR2 is SNEGSKA (reference sequence). The chain's CDR3 is CSHQGEETNTEAFF. The CDR3 DNA follows: TGCAGTCACCAAGGGGAGGAGACGAACACTGAAGCTTTCTTT.

At least ten counts were recorded for this clonotype. The chain carries TRBV20-1 and TRBJ1-5; D gene uncertain. The CDR3 is 12 amino acids. Germline V CDR1 and CDR2: DFQATT, SNEGSKA (reference sequence). V was shortened by 2 bases and J by 0 bases, with 2 bases between the two germline ends. The CDR3 coding sequence is TGCAGTGCTAGAACTAGCAATCAGCCCCAGCATTTT. Amino acids: CSARTSNQPQHF.

The V and J genes are TRBV20-1 and TRBJ2-1, with 14 bases identical to TRBD2. Germline CDR1 reads DFQATT; CDR2 reads SNEGSKA (reference sequence). This CDR3 contains 16 residues. V lost 5 bases, J lost 8 bases, and 11 bases stayed unmatched. CDR3: CSAQGLAGAVRYEQFF. The CDR3 nucleotides read TGCAGTGCTCAGGGACTAGCGGGAGCGGTACGCTATGAGCAGTTCTTC.

This clonotype was picked up a small number of times. The chain combines TRBV20-1 with TRBJ2-1; TRBD1 matches at 7 bases. The germline V gene encodes CDR1 DFQATT and CDR2 SNEGSKA (reference sequence). The trim removed 3 bases at V and 3 bases at J, leaving 5 bases unmatched. CDR3 length equals 14 residues. CDR3 in amino acids: CSARGGTDYNEQFF. The DNA of the CDR3 is TGCAGTGCTAGGGGTGGGACAGACTACAATGAGCAGTTCTTC.

This clonotype was observed many times. V and J are TRBV6-1 and TRBJ1-3; D unclear. CDR1 is MNHNS and CDR2 is SASEGT in the germline V gene. The CDR3 is made up of 14 amino acids. V was shortened by 4 bases and J by 0 bases, with 7 bases between the two germline ends. CDR3 residues: CASSGLDSGNTIYF. The CDR3 DNA reads TGTGCCAGCAGTGGACTTGACTCTGGAAACACCATATATTTT.

This chain connects TRBV9 to TRBJ2-5; weak D call: TRBD2 (6 bases). Germline CDR1 reads SGDLS; CDR2 reads YYNGEE. With 0 bases removed from V and 2 bases from J, the gap between germline ends came to 8 bases. The CDR3 runs 14 residues. The CDR3 DNA reads as TGTGCCAGCAGCGTAGCGGGACTGCAAGAGACCCAGTACTTC. Translation gives CASSVAGLQETQYF.

This chain connects TRBV7-3 to TRBJ2-3, with 9 bases identical to TRBD1. J was trimmed by 1 base and V by 3 bases; bases with no gene match: 17. The CDR3 is 20 amino acids. Looked up from germline, CDR1 is SGHTA and CDR2 is FQGTGA. The CDR3 DNA reads as TGTGCCAGCAGCTTCAACCCAATACCGAACCGGGACAGGGGCACAGATACGCAGTATTTT. The encoded protein is CASSFNPIPNRDRGTDTQYF.

This chain uses TRBV12-3 or TRBV12-4 with TRBJ2-7, with D perhaps being TRBD1 or TRBD2 (5 bases each). CDR3 length: 15 residues. V was clipped by 0 bases and J by 0 bases, with 9 bases between them. The CDR3: CASSLALGGSYEQYF. In DNA, the CDR3 is TGTGCCAGCAGTTTAGCGCTTGGGGGCTCCTACGAGCAGTACTTC.

This clonotype was seen only a few times. The chain carries TRBV19 and TRBJ2-2, with TRBD1 identical over 11 bases. The CDR3 is 16 residues long. Germline CDR1 and CDR2: LNHDA and SQIVND (reference sequence). V was clipped by 5 bases and J by 6 bases; unmatched bases: 8. The chain's CDR3 is CASSSPDRGRPGELFF. CDR3 DNA: TGTGCCAGTAGTTCTCCGGACAGGGGGCGTCCCGGGGAGCTGTTTTTT.

This clonotype appeared a few times. The rearrangement uses TRBV7-8 and TRBJ1-1, with D possibly being TRBD1 (6 bases). Germline CDR1 reads SGHVS; CDR2 reads FQNEAQ. The CDR3 runs to 14 residues. Trimming took off 5 bases at V and 4 bases at J, with 14 bases between the two ends. CDR3 coding DNA: TGTGCCAGCAGCAACAACAGGGCGGGCACTGAAGCTTTCTTT. Amino acid sequence: CASSNNRAGTEAFF. The full variable domain, rest sourced from reference TRBV7-8 and TRBJ1-1, is GAGVSQSPRYKVAKRGQDVALRCDPISGHVSLFWYQQALGQGPEFLTYFQNEAQLDKSGLPSDRFFAERPEGSVSTLKIQRTQQEDSAVYLCASSNNRAGTEAFFGQGTRLTVV.

The chain employs TRBV5-1 and TRBJ2-3; weak D call: TRBD2 (6 bases). Germline CDR1 reads SGHRS; CDR2 reads YFSETQ. V lost 0 bases and J lost 8, with 10 bases in between. The CDR3 totals 13 residues. CDR3 region: CASSLGLDSTQYF. The CDR3 DNA reads as TGCGCCAGCAGCTTGGGACTAGATTCTACGCAGTATTTT.

This clonotype was recorded at least ten times. V usage is TRBV18 and J usage is TRBJ2-7; D call uncertain. Trimming stripped 4 bases from V and 6 bases from J, with 16 bases between. The CDR3 has 14 amino acids. Germline V lookup: CDR1 KGHSH, CDR2 LQKENI. The CDR3 loop is CASSRVGPDPEQYF. The CDR3 DNA reads as TGTGCCAGCTCACGGGTAGGACCAGACCCCGAGCAGTACTTC.

V gene TRBV12-3 or TRBV12-4 combines with J gene TRBJ2-2, with D possibly TRBD1 on 6 matching bases. There are 14 residues in the CDR3. V lost 3 bases, J lost 7 bases, and 12 bases lay in between. CDR3 loop: CASSFSDSGGELFF. In DNA form, the CDR3 reads TGTGCCAGCAGTTTCTCGGACAGCGGCGGGGAGCTGTTTTTT.

The chain joins TRBV6-1 to TRBJ1-6, with D possibly matching TRBD1 (6 bases). This CDR3 spans 15 amino acids. V lost 6 bases and J lost 7, with 16 bases in between. CDR1 MNHNS and CDR2 SASEGT come from the germline V gene. The CDR3 DNA is TGTGCCAGCAGCCCCGCGGGGGGCGGGAATTCACCCCTCCACTTT. Residues: CASSPAGGGNSPLHF.

The chain combines TRBV29-1 with TRBJ1-1; D gene uncertain. V lost 4 bases, J lost 3 bases, and 3 bases lay in between. In germline, CDR1 is SQVTM, CDR2 ANQGSEA. The CDR3 spans 10 residues. CDR3 bases: TGCAGCGTTGGGTACACTGAAGCTTTCTTT. It yields the protein CSVGYTEAFF.

This clonotype was counted only a few times. This chain uses TRBV28 with TRBJ2-2, with 12 positions matching TRBD2. CDR3 size: 22 residues. Germline assignment: CDR1 MDHEN and CDR2 SYDVKM. V shed 3 bases, J shed 2 bases, and the junction held 19 bases outside the gene matches. CDR3 protein: CASSFPNPLTTSGRTNTGELFF. CDR3 in DNA: TGTGCCAGCAGTTTCCCCAATCCCCTTACAACTAGCGGGAGGACTAACACCGGGGAGCTGTTTTTT.

The chain links TRBV30 to TRBJ2-7; 7 bases fit TRBD2. The CDR3 spans 16 residues. Trimming cost V 3 bases and J 0 bases; bases outside gene matches: 11. Germline V gene lookup returns CDR1 GTSNPN and CDR2 SVGIG (reference sequence). CDR3 nucleotide sequence: TGTGCCTGGAGGCCCCATAGCGGGTCAAGCTCCTACGAGCAGTACTTC. Its translation: CAWRPHSGSSSYEQYF.

This clonotype was observed a few times. This chain uses TRBV5-1 with TRBJ1-4, with D possibly matching TRBD1 (5 bases). Trimming removed 3 bases at V and 4 bases at J, with 10 bases between. The germline V gene has CDR1 SGHRS and CDR2 YFSETQ. The CDR3 contains 14 residues. In DNA form, the CDR3 reads TGCGCCAGCAGCTGGGGGAAGATTAATGAAAAACTGTTTTTT. Translated: CASSWGKINEKLFF.

The chain recombines TRBV20-1 with TRBJ1-1, with D unresolved. Germline V gene lookup returns CDR1 DFQATT and CDR2 SNEGSKA (reference sequence). This CDR3 region has 13 residues. Trimming removed 3 bases from V and 4 bases from J, with 12 bases in between. The CDR3, as DNA: TGCAGTGCTAGTCTCGAAGAGGGCACTGAAGCTTTCTTT. Protein product: CSASLEEGTEAFF.

This clonotype was picked up a small number of times. V is TRBV3-1 and J is TRBJ2-7; TRBD1 is a possible D gene (5 bases). CDR1 and CDR2 (germline): LGHDT, YNNKEL (reference sequence). V lost 3 bases and J 5 bases, leaving 8 bases between the germline ends. This CDR3 is 12 amino acids long. The CDR3 DNA sequence: TGTGCCAGCAGCCAGGGGCAGAACGAGCAGTACTTC. The encoded protein is CASSQGQNEQYF.